Listed below are T cell receptor beta chains from one sample, sequenced in a study of CD8 T cells in Susac syndrome. TCRdb analysed the immunoSEQ multiplex PCR reads with MiXCR anew, one entry per CDR3 protein. The sample consists of fewer than 150,000 distinct CDR3 sequences, more than 85% of them appearing once. Sequencing was performed on CD4+ T cells from PBMCs. These receptors were obtained from a human donor with multiple sclerosis. CDR3s include the opening cysteine and the closing phenylalanine or tryptophan. A D gene is named only where the DNA matches it firmly. Clone size, where shown, is once, few, many, or a class for clones that have expanded.

J: TRBJ1-1; size: NA; D: NA; V: TRBV28; CDR3: CASSSELRGGNTEAFF; DNA: TGTGCCAGCAGTAGCGAGTTACGGGGAGGGAACACTGAAGCTTTCTTT
J: TRBJ1-2; size: NA; D: NA; V: TRBV28; CDR3: CASSLPEQGLYGYTF; DNA: TGTGCCAGCAGTTTACCAGAACAGGGCCTCTATGGCTACACCTTC
J: TRBJ1-1; size: NA; D: NA; V: TRBV29-1; CDR3: CSVAPGAKNTEAFF; DNA: TGCAGCGTTGCCCCAGGGGCCAAGAACACTGAAGCTTTCTTT
J: TRBJ1-5; size: NA; D: TRBD1; V: TRBV29-1; CDR3: CSVAEGQISNQPQHF; DNA: TGCAGCGTTGCTGAGGGACAGATAAGCAATCAGCCCCAGCATTTT
J: TRBJ2-1; size: NA; D: NA; V: TRBV5-1; CDR3: CASSRGWNEQFF; DNA: TGCGCCAGCAGCCGCGGATGGAATGAGCAGTTCTTC
J: TRBJ2-7; size: NA; D: NA; V: TRBV6-5; CDR3: CASSRDGTYEQYF; DNA: TGTGCCAGCAGCCGGGACGGAACCTACGAGCAGTACTTC
J: TRBJ1-6; size: NA; D: NA; V: TRBV6-2/TRBV6-3; CDR3: CASSLNRGASPLHF; DNA: TGTGCCAGCAGCCTCAATCGGGGAGCTTCACCCCTCCACTTT
J: TRBJ1-1; size: NA; D: TRBD1; V: TRBV7-3; CDR3: CASSPTATGGTEAFF; DNA: TGTGCCAGCAGCCCAACTGCTACAGGGGGGACTGAAGCTTTCTTT
J: TRBJ2-5; size: once; D: NA; V: TRBV6-2/TRBV6-3; CDR3: CASSYTDPMAQYF; DNA: TGTGCCAGCAGTTACACAGACCCGATGGCCCAGTACTTC
J: TRBJ1-4; size: NA; D: TRBD1; V: TRBV30; CDR3: CAWDSGTGHEKLFF; DNA: TGTGCCTGGGACTCCGGGACAGGGCACGAAAAACTGTTTTTT
J: TRBJ2-5; size: NA; D: NA; V: TRBV7-3; CDR3: CASSLMGGPQETQYF; DNA: TGTGCCAGCAGCTTAATGGGGGGCCCCCAAGAGACCCAGTACTTC
J: TRBJ2-1; size: NA; D: NA; V: TRBV3-1; CDR3: CASSQTSSYNEQFF; DNA: TGTGCCAGCAGCCAAACCAGCTCCTACAATGAGCAGTTCTTC
J: TRBJ1-1; size: NA; D: NA; V: TRBV12-3/TRBV12-4; CDR3: CASSAWTENTEAFF; DNA: TGTGCCAGCAGTGCTTGGACGGAGAACACTGAAGCTTTCTTT
J: TRBJ2-3; size: NA; D: NA; V: TRBV24-1; CDR3: CATASGHSTDTQYF; DNA: TGTGCCACCGCCTCGGGACATTCCACAGATACGCAGTATTTT
J: TRBJ2-1; size: NA; D: TRBD1; V: TRBV5-1; CDR3: CASSLGPGQGGNEQFF; DNA: TGCGCCAGCAGCTTGGGTCCAGGACAGGGTGGTAATGAGCAGTTCTTC
J: TRBJ2-7; size: NA; D: NA; V: TRBV18; CDR3: CASSRAFAGFGEQYF; DNA: TGTGCCAGCTCACGAGCTTTCGCGGGGTTCGGCGAGCAGTACTTC
J: TRBJ2-7; size: NA; D: TRBD1; V: TRBV18; CDR3: CASSPETGKHEQYF; DNA: TGTGCCAGCTCTCCAGAGACAGGGAAACACGAGCAGTACTTC
J: TRBJ1-2; size: once; D: NA; V: TRBV6-2/TRBV6-3; CDR3: CASSLRLLFGYTF; DNA: TGTGCCAGCAGTTTGCGGCTACTCTTCGGCTACACCTTC
J: TRBJ1-6; size: NA; D: TRBD1; V: TRBV25-1; CDR3: CASDRGENSPLHF; DNA: TGTGCCAGTGACAGGGGAGAAAATTCACCCCTCCACTTT
J: TRBJ1-4; size: NA; D: TRBD1; V: TRBV3-1; CDR3: CASSPGQSEKLFF; DNA: TGTGCCAGCAGCCCGGGACAGAGTGAAAAACTGTTTTTT
J: TRBJ2-6; size: few; D: NA; V: TRBV18; CDR3: CASSPPGANVLTF; DNA: TGTGCCAGCTCACCACCTGGGGCCAACGTCCTGACTTTC
J: TRBJ1-5; size: NA; D: TRBD1; V: TRBV19; CDR3: CASSADRGDQPQHF; DNA: TGTGCCAGTAGCGCCGACAGGGGTGATCAGCCCCAGCATTTT
J: TRBJ1-5; size: NA; D: NA; V: TRBV21-1; CDR3: CAIPPILRESWSNQPQHF; DNA: TGTGCCATCCCGCCTATTCTCAGGGAATCTTGGAGCAATCAGCCCCAGCATTTT
J: TRBJ2-1; size: NA; D: TRBD1; V: TRBV6-6; CDR3: CASSRQGKANEQFF; DNA: TGTGCCAGCAGTCGACAGGGAAAGGCGAATGAGCAGTTCTTC
J: TRBJ2-7; size: NA; D: NA; V: TRBV30; CDR3: CAWSGISSYEQYF; DNA: TGTGCCTGGAGCGGCATTAGCTCCTACGAGCAGTACTTC
J: TRBJ1-2; size: NA; D: NA; V: TRBV18; CDR3: CASSPDEDYGYTF; DNA: TGTGCCAGCTCACCTGACGAAGACTATGGCTACACCTTC